A selection of T cell receptor beta chains follows, all from one sample in a study of neurological immune-mediated disorders. TCRdb reprocessed the 5' RACE reads with MiXCR, giving one entry per CDR3 protein. The sample shows approximately 39,000 distinct CDR3 sequences, 7% to 8.5% of them seen only once. The sequenced sample consisted of CD4+ T cells from blood. The origin of the receptors is a middle-aged man in good health. Both conserved end residues are part of each CDR3. Fields, in order: J gene, D gene, V gene, clone size, CDR3 protein, CDR3 DNA. The D gene is left open where the match is weak. Expanded clones get a size class; other rows say once, few or many, or leave the size out.

TRBJ2-7	-	TRBV7-2	many	CASSLGGSGLAYEQYF	TGTGCCAGCAGCTTAGGGGGTTCTGGGCTGGCCTACGAGCAGTACTTC
TRBJ2-7	TRBD1	TRBV11-2	once	CASSRDRDYEQYF	TGTGCCAGCAGCCGGGACAGGGACTACGAGCAGTACTTC
TRBJ2-1	-	TRBV7-3	many	CASSSINQGYNEQFF	TGTGCCAGCAGCTCTATCAATCAGGGATACAATGAGCAGTTCTTC
TRBJ2-3	-	TRBV20-1	many	CSARDLGSGTDTQYF	TGCAGTGCTAGAGATCTAGGAAGCGGCACAGATACGCAGTATTTT
TRBJ2-1	TRBD2	TRBV20-1	many	CSATTSGRVDEQFF	TGCAGTGCTACGACTAGCGGGAGGGTAGATGAGCAGTTCTTC
TRBJ1-1	-	TRBV18	many	CASSPGNLNTEAFF	TGTGCCAGCTCACCAGGCAATTTGAACACTGAAGCTTTCTTT
TRBJ2-4	-	TRBV6-5	many	CASSYSDRLAKNIQYF	TGTGCCAGCAGTTACTCTGACAGATTAGCCAAAAACATTCAGTACTTC
TRBJ2-7	-	TRBV29-1	many	CSARDETYEQYF	TGCAGCGCCCGGGACGAGACCTACGAGCAGTACTTC
TRBJ2-2	-	TRBV30	-	CAWSDGTDTGELFF	TGTGCCTGGAGTGACGGGACTGATACCGGGGAGCTGTTTTTT
TRBJ2-1	TRBD2	TRBV6-4	many	CASSDSFGRREVYNEQFF	TGTGCCAGCAGTGACTCCTTCGGTCGGCGGGAGGTCTACAATGAGCAGTTCTTC
TRBJ2-1	TRBD2	TRBV10-3	many	CATGLAPNNEQFF	TGTGCCACGGGACTAGCGCCCAACAATGAGCAGTTCTTC
TRBJ2-5	-	TRBV20-1	many	CSARDWPVTQETQYF	TGCAGTGCTAGAGATTGGCCGGTGACCCAAGAGACCCAGTACTTC
TRBJ2-1	TRBD2	TRBV29-1	many	CSARLAGDNEQFF	TGCAGCGCCCGACTAGCGGGCGACAATGAGCAGTTCTTC
TRBJ2-5	TRBD2	TRBV29-1	many	CSVVFRTSGETQYF	TGCAGCGTTGTTTTTCGGACTAGCGGAGAGACCCAGTACTTC
TRBJ1-5	-	TRBV6-1	-	CASSIMRRPARDGNQPQHF	TGTGCCAGCAGTATAATGCGTCGGCCCGCAAGGGATGGCAATCAGCCCCAGCATTTT
TRBJ2-7	TRBD2	TRBV20-1	many	CSAYDRTSGAYEQYF	TGCAGTGCTTACGACCGGACTAGCGGAGCCTACGAGCAGTACTTC
TRBJ2-1	TRBD2	TRBV7-2	many	CASSLGGSGNEQFF	TGTGCCAGCAGCTTAGGAGGTAGCGGGAATGAGCAGTTCTTC
TRBJ2-5	-	TRBV20-1	many	CSAKKAAGYTETQYF	TGCAGTGCCAAGAAGGCGGCAGGGTACACGGAGACCCAGTACTTC
TRBJ1-1	-	TRBV30	few	CAWRQNTEAFF	TGTGCCTGGAGGCAGAACACTGAAGCTTTCTTT
TRBJ1-3	-	TRBV6-6	many	CASIPGSGNTIYF	TGTGCCAGCATACCCGGTTCTGGAAACACCATATATTTT
TRBJ2-5	TRBD2	TRBV6-5	-	CASSYKGLAGGPIETQYF	TGTGCCAGCAGTTACAAGGGACTAGCGGGAGGGCCTATTGAGACCCAGTACTTC
TRBJ2-7	-	TRBV7-3	many	CASTFSLPIAPYEQYF	TGTGCCAGCACGTTCTCCCTACCCATAGCCCCCTACGAGCAGTACTTC
TRBJ2-7	TRBD2	TRBV7-2	many	CASRGPLSLRGGAEQYF	TGTGCCAGCAGGGGACCCCTCTCACTCCGGGGAGGGGCCGAGCAGTACTTC
TRBJ2-5	TRBD2	TRBV5-1	many	CASSRGLAGEIRDETQYF	TGCGCCAGCAGCCGGGGACTAGCGGGAGAGATACGGGACGAGACCCAGTACTTC
TRBJ2-6	-	TRBV7-9	many	CASSLARTLNVLTF	TGTGCCAGCAGCTTAGCGCGGACGCTGAACGTCCTGACTTTC
TRBJ2-1	TRBD2	TRBV28	many	CASSSPGGRVGGEQFF	TGTGCCAGCAGTTCACCCGGCGGGAGGGTCGGGGGAGAGCAGTTCTTC
TRBJ2-2	TRBD1	TRBV10-3	many	CAISGTGSGELFF	TGTGCCATCAGTGGGACAGGGTCCGGGGAGCTGTTTTTT
TRBJ1-6	-	TRBV6-5	many	CASSRRASNSPLHF	TGTGCCAGCAGTCGCCGGGCCAGTAATTCACCCCTCCACTTT
TRBJ2-3	-	TRBV20-1	many	CSATKRSSRADTQYF	TGCAGTGCTACGAAGCGGTCCTCGAGGGCAGATACGCAGTATTTT
TRBJ1-2	-	TRBV19	-	CASNPGAGHGYTF	TGTGCCAGTAATCCGGGAGCTGGGCACGGCTACACCTTC
TRBJ1-4	-	TRBV30	many	CAWKPGASNEKLFF	TGTGCCTGGAAGCCAGGGGCTTCTAATGAAAAACTGTTTTTT
TRBJ2-3	TRBD2	TRBV20-1	many	CSARYLAGVSAQYF	TGCAGTGCTAGGTATCTAGCGGGAGTATCCGCGCAGTATTTT
TRBJ1-1	TRBD1	TRBV4-1	few	CASSQIDRENTEAFF	TGCGCCAGCAGCCAGATTGACAGGGAAAACACTGAAGCTTTCTTT
TRBJ2-7	TRBD2	TRBV5-1	many	CASSLTLAGQSYEQYF	TGCGCCAGCAGCTTGACCCTAGCGGGGCAATCCTACGAGCAGTACTTC
TRBJ2-7	TRBD1	TRBV5-6	many	CASSLDRAHEQYF	TGTGCCAGCAGCCTGGACAGGGCCCACGAGCAGTACTTC
TRBJ2-5	-	TRBV10-3	many	CAIRSGSQETQYF	TGTGCCATCAGGAGCGGATCCCAAGAGACCCAGTACTTC
TRBJ2-2	TRBD2	TRBV7-6	many	CASAGEGRGGELFF	TGTGCCAGCGCCGGGGAGGGCCGAGGCGGGGAGCTGTTTTTT
TRBJ2-1	TRBD2	TRBV20-1	many	CSARGPAGERNEQFF	TGCAGTGCTAGAGGTCCAGCGGGAGAGAGGAATGAGCAGTTCTTC
TRBJ2-6	-	TRBV5-1	many	CASSQQNSGANVLTF	TGCGCCAGCAGCCAACAGAACTCTGGGGCCAACGTCCTGACTTTC
TRBJ2-2	-	TRBV5-1	many	CASSLSAGSSTGELFF	TGCGCCAGCAGCTTGTCTGCGGGTTCGAGCACCGGGGAGCTGTTTTTT
TRBJ2-7	-	TRBV20-1	many	CSARIDGEVYEQYF	TGCAGTGCTAGAATAGACGGGGAAGTCTACGAGCAGTACTTC
TRBJ2-1	-	TRBV19	many	CASSSPRLLNNEQFF	TGTGCCAGTAGTAGCCCGCGACTGTTAAACAATGAGCAGTTCTTC
TRBJ2-1	TRBD2	TRBV5-1	many	CASSWETSGRYVEQFF	TGCGCCAGCAGCTGGGAGACTAGCGGGAGGTACGTGGAGCAGTTCTTC
TRBJ2-2	-	TRBV12-2	-	CASRLKSSGYTGELFF	TGTGCAAGTCGCTTAAAGTCGTCAGGATATACCGGGGAGCTGTTTTTT
TRBJ2-5	TRBD2	TRBV18	many	CASSPPERERRETQYF	TGTGCCAGCTCACCACCTGAGCGGGAGAGGCGAGAGACCCAGTACTTC
TRBJ1-5	-	TRBV7-6	few	CASSTGFGQPQHF	TGTGCCAGCAGTACAGGGTTCGGGCAGCCCCAGCATTTT
TRBJ2-2	TRBD2	TRBV20-1	many	CSTSGRAVTGELFF	TGCAGTACGAGCGGGAGGGCCGTCACCGGGGAGCTGTTTTTT
TRBJ2-3	TRBD2	TRBV28	many	CASSDSGRISTDTQYF	TGTGCCAGCAGTGATAGCGGGAGGATTAGCACAGATACGCAGTATTTT